The T cell receptor (beta chain) under discussion was sequenced for a study of T cell changes during pregnancy in multiple sclerosis (dated by TCRdb to 2018 to 2020). Some background on the complete study: The study examined how the T cell repertoire changed over the course of pregnancy in women with multiple sclerosis.

CDR1 MNHNY and CDR2 SVGAGI are derived from the germline V gene (reference sequence). The germline V and J ends show losses of 0 bases and 7 bases respectively, and no gene match explains 9 bases of the junction. Including the terminal cysteine and phenylalanine, the CDR3 comprises 16 residues. Just the 48-base CDR3 DNA is kept, in frame starting at base 1. Library construction relied on the immunoSEQ multiplex PCR assay. TCRdb's version of the immuneACCESS table is confined to in-frame rearrangements and falls short of the full clone set. An unresolved V gene accounts for under half of the shortfall where checked; the remainder is of unknown origin. The sample table contains about 110,000 clones; only one count was recorded for about 90% of them. The ten largest clones capture more than 0.65% of the sample. As to this clone: No antigen is known for it. No base qualities exist here, and no much larger clone lies one base off it.

This receptor was taken from a female donor in good health, enrolled as a control in a pregnancy study. The input for sequencing was peripheral blood, taken in the third trimester of pregnancy. The chain joins TRBV6-6 to TRBJ1-5, and TRBD1 matches 7 of the central bases. The CDR3 reads as follows: CASSYSTGESWQPQHF. The base sequence is TGTGCCAGCAGTTACTCCACAGGGGAGTCGTGGCAGCCCCAGCATTTT.